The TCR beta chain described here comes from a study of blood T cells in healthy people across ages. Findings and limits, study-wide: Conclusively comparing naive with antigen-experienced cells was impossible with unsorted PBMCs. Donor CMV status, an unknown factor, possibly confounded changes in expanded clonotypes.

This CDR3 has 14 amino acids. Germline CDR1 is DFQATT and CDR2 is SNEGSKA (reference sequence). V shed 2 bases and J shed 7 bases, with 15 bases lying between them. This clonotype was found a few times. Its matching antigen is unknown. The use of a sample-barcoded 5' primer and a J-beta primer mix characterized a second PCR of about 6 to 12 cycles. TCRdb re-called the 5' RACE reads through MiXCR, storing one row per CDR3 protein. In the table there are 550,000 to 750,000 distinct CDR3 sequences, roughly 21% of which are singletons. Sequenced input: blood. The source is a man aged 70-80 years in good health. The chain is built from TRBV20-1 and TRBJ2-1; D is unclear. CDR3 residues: CSARSLSKGNEQFF. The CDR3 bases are TGCAGTGCTAGATCCCTCAGTAAGGGAAATGAGCAGTTCTTC.